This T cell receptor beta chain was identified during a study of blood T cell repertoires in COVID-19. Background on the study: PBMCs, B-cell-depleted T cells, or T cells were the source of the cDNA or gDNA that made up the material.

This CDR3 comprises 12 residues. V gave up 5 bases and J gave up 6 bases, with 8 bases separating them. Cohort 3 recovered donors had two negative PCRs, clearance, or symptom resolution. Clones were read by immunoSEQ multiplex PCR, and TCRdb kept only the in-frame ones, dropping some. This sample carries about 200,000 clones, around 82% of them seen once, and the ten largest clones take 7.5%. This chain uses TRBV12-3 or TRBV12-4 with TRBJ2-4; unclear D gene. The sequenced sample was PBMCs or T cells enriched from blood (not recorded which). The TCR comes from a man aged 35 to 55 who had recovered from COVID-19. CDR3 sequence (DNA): TGTGCCAGCAGTCAGGATTTAAACATTCAGTACTTC. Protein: CASSQDLNIQYF.